The entry that follows covers one T cell receptor beta chain sequence. Its antigen is not known. The data stem from a study of T cell responses to AZD1222 COVID-19 vaccine. Study as a whole: Doses given second, at about 4 or about 12 weeks, were pooled. Whole-study findings and limits: CD4 TCRs covered the whole spike, strongest at regions 160-218 and 743-854. Among spike-specific TCRs, nearly half reportedly target unmutated variant regions.

Germline V gives CDR1 SEHNR, CDR2 FQNEAQ (reference sequence). The V end lost 8 bases, the J end lost 6 bases, and 16 bases lay between the germline ends. The CDR3 extends over 13 amino acids. The method was immunoSEQ multiplex PCR; TCRdb's version includes in-frame clones alone and lacks a portion of them. Among roughly 130,000 clones listed, roughly 90% were seen once. The sequenced sample was peripheral blood, obtained on day 0 of AZD1222 vaccination. V is TRBV7-9 and J is TRBJ1-2, with D tentatively TRBD1 (5 bases). This TCR was recovered from an adult in good health. For the CDR3, the DNA is TGTGCCAGCGCCTGGAAAGGAGGGGATGGCTACACCTTC. It encodes CASAWKGGDGYTF.